This TCR beta chain was identified during a study of T cells in Graves' hyperthyroidism and ophthalmopathy. The CDR3 length is 19 residues. The V segment lost 4 bases and the J segment 0 bases; nucleotides outside the gene matches: 11. CDR1 is SEHNR and CDR2 is FQNEAQ in the germline V gene (reference sequence). There were TCR beta CDR3 regions amplified from RNA transcripts. HTBI primers were the set used in a first-round RT-PCR of the TCR CDR3. Each CDR3 protein is one row after TCRdb ran MiXCR on the multiplex PCR reads. The top ten hold roughly 19% of the sample, which has approximately 350,000 distinct CDR3 sequences, about 15% seen once. This clonotype was counted at least ten times. Each person with ophthalmopathy scored at least 3 on the Clinical Activity Score, reached NOSPECS grade 4 or higher, and had been ill under 3 months. For the diagnoses, clinical symptoms, serum thyroxine and TRAb, thyroid ultrasound and orbital computed tomography were used.

The sample consisted of blood. The V call is TRBV7-9, the J call TRBJ2-1, with 11 positions matching TRBD2. This TCR was sampled from a woman aged 55-70 years with Graves' ophthalmopathy. The CDR3 is CASSSSLAGATSSYNEQFF. The CDR3 bases are TGTGCCAGCAGCTCATCACTAGCGGGAGCCACGAGCTCCTACAATGAGCAGTTCTTC.